The 19 T cell receptor beta chains listed next were all sequenced from one sample in a study of cytomegalovirus exposure and HLA in healthy donors. The PCR ran on 60 Vbeta and 13 Jbeta primers. Sequencing used immunoSEQ multiplex PCR; TCRdb keeps in-frame clones, though not all of them. The sample consists of about 130,000 clones, around 80% of them appearing once. Material: PBMCs. The receptor set was obtained from a man in his forties in good health and CMV-seropositive.

The gene calls are TRBV6-5 and TRBJ2-5; 10 bases match TRBD1. The CDR3 length is 15 residues. Looked up from germline, CDR1 is MNHEY and CDR2 is SVGAGI. After removal of 5 bases from V and 3 bases from J, the junction contained 6 bases not matched to a gene. The CDR3, as DNA: TGTGCCAGCAGTCCAACCGGGACAGGGGAAGAGACCCAGTACTTC. Protein sequence: CASSPTGTGEETQYF.

This chain joins TRBV9 and TRBJ2-7; the D gene is possibly TRBD2 (7 bases). This CDR3 is 15 amino acids long. Germline CDR1 is SGDLS and CDR2 is YYNGEE. V lost 4 bases and J lost 2, with 16 bases in between. CDR3 coding DNA: TGTGCCAGCAGCCCCCTAGGGGGAGGGACCTACGAGCAGTACTTC. Amino acids: CASSPLGGGTYEQYF.

This clone was counted once. The chain has TRBV21-1 and TRBJ2-1; no check of the table's D call, TRBD1, against the DNA was made. TRBV21-1 is recorded as a pseudogene. The length of the CDR3 is 20 residues. The CDR3 here is CASSRLRDRGLMSSYNGQFF. Here the CDR3 DNA reads TGTGCCAGCAGTCGTCTCCGGGACAGGGGGCTAATGAGCTCCTACAATGGGCAGTTCTTC.

This chain links TRBV4-1 with TRBJ2-5; D is possibly TRBD1 (5 bases). TRBJ2-7 explains the end of the DNA better; the J call may be wrong. The CDR3 length is 15 residues. Germline V gene data show CDR1 as MGHRA and CDR2 as YSYEKL. The CDR3 is CASSQGLAISYEQYF. The CDR3, as DNA: TGCGCCAGCAGCCAGGGGCTGGCGATTTCCTACGAGCAGTACTTC.

V is TRBV4-1 and J is TRBJ1-6, with D possibly being TRBD1 (5 bases). Germline V gene data show CDR1 as MGHRA and CDR2 as YSYEKL. The CDR3 sequence is 19 residues long. With 1 base removed from V and 0 bases from J, the gap between germline ends came to 16 bases. In DNA form, the CDR3 reads TGCGCCAGCAGCCAAGCGCCCCCTGGGGGGAGCTCCTATAATTCACCCCTCCACTTT. It codes for CASSQAPPGGSSYNSPLHF.

The chain recombines TRBV28 with TRBJ2-3; D is unclear. V lost 3 bases, J lost 4 bases, and 5 bases lay in between. The CDR3 spans 12 residues. CDR1 is MDHEN, CDR2 SYDVKM, per germline. For the CDR3, the DNA is TGTGCCAGCAGTTTTATCGCAGATACGCAGTATTTT. Its protein product is CASSFIADTQYF.

The V and J genes are TRBV6-1 and TRBJ1-2; D is possibly TRBD1 (6 bases). Trimming cost V 1 base and J 7 bases, with 10 bases left between them. Germline V gene lookup returns CDR1 MNHNS and CDR2 SASEGT. The CDR3 has 13 residues. The CDR3 nucleotides are TGTGCCAGCAGTGAAGTCAGGGGTAGTGGCTACACCTTC. Translating it yields CASSEVRGSGYTF.

V gene TRBV7-2 combines with J gene TRBJ2-5; 13 bases are shared with TRBD2. TRBJ2-7 matches the DNA end more closely, so the J call is doubtful. Looked up from germline, CDR1 is SGHTA and CDR2 is FQGNSA. The CDR3 contains 14 residues. CDR3 sequence reads: CASSTSGRVYEQYF. The CDR3 coding sequence is TGTGCCAGCAGCACTAGCGGGAGGGTGTACGAGCAGTACTTC.

This chain joins TRBV28 and TRBJ2-7; a possible D gene is TRBD2 (5 bases). This CDR3 region has 14 residues. Trimming shortened V by 3 bases and J by 0 bases, and 9 bases separated the two germline ends. Germline V gene sequence: CDR1 MDHEN, CDR2 SYDVKM. The CDR3 protein is CASSFSGSSYEQYF. CDR3 DNA: TGTGCCAGCAGTTTTTCGGGGAGCTCCTACGAGCAGTACTTC.

This clone has only one observation. The V gene is TRBV29-1, the J gene TRBJ1-5; D unresolved. Germline V gives CDR1 SQVTM, CDR2 ANQGSEA. CDR3 size: 13 residues. V was trimmed by 2 bases and J by 6 bases, leaving 11 bases between them. The CDR3 spells CSVESGNGQPQHF. For the CDR3, the DNA is TGCAGCGTTGAATCAGGTAATGGTCAGCCCCAGCATTTT.

This clone was observed once. The chain joins TRBV19 to TRBJ2-1; D gene unclear. Germline loops: CDR1 LNHDA, CDR2 SQIVND (reference sequence). There are 15 residues in the CDR3. The ends were cut back, 0 bases at V and 3 bases at J, with 9 bases in the middle. For the CDR3, the DNA is TGTGCCAGTAGTATAGAGAGTGGTTACTACAATGAGCAGTTCTTC. It yields the protein CASSIESGYYNEQFF.

The rearrangement uses TRBV7-9 and TRBJ2-1; 7 bases map to TRBD2. CDR1 and CDR2 (germline): SEHNR, FQNEAQ (reference sequence). The CDR3 has 14 residues. V lost 2 bases, J lost 6 bases, and 4 bases stayed unmatched. The CDR3 spells CASSLSGTTNEQFF. CDR3 bases: TGTGCCAGCAGCTTATCCGGGACTACCAATGAGCAGTTCTTC. Complete variable domain (other parts from reference TRBV7-9 and TRBJ2-1): DTGVSQNPRHKITKRGQNVTFRCDPISEHNRLYWYRQTLGQGPEFLTYFQNEAQLEKSRLLSDRFSAERPKGSFSTLEIQRTEQGDSAMYLCASSLSGTTNEQFFGPGTRLTVL.

This sequence joins TRBV2 and TRBJ2-4; D is unresolved. The germline V gene encodes CDR1 SNHLY and CDR2 FYNNEI. The CDR3 is 14 amino acids. Trimming shortened V by 6 bases and J by 5 bases, and 14 bases separated the two germline ends. The CDR3 region is CASSHLPQENIQYF. CDR3 sequence (DNA): TGTGCCAGCAGCCACCTTCCCCAGGAAAACATTCAGTACTTC.

V and J are TRBV7-9 and TRBJ2-1, with 7 bases identical to TRBD2. The CDR3 sequence is 15 residues long. Germline-derived CDR1 and CDR2 are SEHNR and FQNEAQ (reference sequence). V shed 7 bases, J shed 8 bases, and the junction held 14 bases outside the gene matches. CDR3 sequence (DNA): TGTGCCAGCACCTCCAGTAGGACCCTAGCGGATGAGCAGTTCTTC. Its translation: CASTSSRTLADEQFF.

The chain has TRBV7-3 and TRBJ1-2; possibly TRBD1 for D (6 bases). CDR1 and CDR2 from the germline V gene are SGHTA and FQGTGA. This CDR3 comprises 13 residues. Between the trimmed V and J ends, which lost 3 bases and 4 bases, there was a span of 9 bases. In DNA, the CDR3 is TGTGCCAGCAGCTTCAGGGGTTTCTATGGCTACACCTTC. It codes for CASSFRGFYGYTF. The full variable domain, in which reference TRBV7-3 and TRBJ1-2 provide the parts outside the CDR3, is GAGVSQTPSNKVTEKGKYVELRCDPISGHTALYWYRQSLGQGPEFLIYFQGTGAADDSGLPNDRFFAVRPEGSVSTLKIQRTERGDSAVYLCASSFRGFYGYTFGSGTRLTVV.

The CDR3 here is CASSMPLEGAAGYTF. CDR3 DNA: TGTGCCAGTAGTATGCCCCTCGAGGGGGCGGCTGGCTACACCTTC. The chain recombines TRBV19 with TRBJ1-2; 7 bases align to TRBD1. V dropped 3 bases and J dropped 7; count of bases not matched to a gene: 11. Looked up from germline, CDR1 is LNHDA and CDR2 is SQIVND (reference sequence). CDR3 length equals 15 residues.

V usage is TRBV30 and J usage is TRBJ1-4; weak D call: TRBD1 (5 bases). The CDR3 is 18 amino acids. V gave up 6 bases and J gave up 0 bases, with 23 bases separating them. The germline V gene has CDR1 GTSNPN and CDR2 SVGIG (reference sequence). CDR3 region: CACRVVGRAPPTNEKLFF. CDR3 DNA sequence: TGTGCCTGCCGGGTGGTTGGCAGGGCCCCTCCAACTAATGAAAAACTGTTTTTT.

The chain is built from TRBV6-1 and TRBJ1-6, with 11 bases matching TRBD1. CDR1 is MNHNS and CDR2 is SASEGT in the germline V gene. There are 14 residues in the CDR3. V lost 4 bases and J lost 8; bases outside the gene matches: 1. The CDR3 reads CASSGTGGDSPLHF. DNA for the CDR3: TGTGCCAGCAGTGGGACAGGGGGCGATTCACCCCTCCACTTT.

The CDR3 region has the DNA TGCGCCAGCAGCTTGGGAGGCTTTGACACAGATACGCAGTATTTT. Its protein is CASSLGGFDTDTQYF. The gene calls are TRBV5-1 and TRBJ2-3; no clear D. The CDR3 consists of 15 residues. Germline V gene data show CDR1 as SGHRS and CDR2 as YFSETQ. The V and J ends lost 0 bases and 2 bases respectively, with 10 bases between them.